This T cell receptor beta chain was identified during a study of blood T cell repertoires in COVID-19. Across the whole study: The cDNA or gDNA used as material had been derived from T cells, B-cell-depleted T cells, or PBMCs.

Living in roughly 23 US areas, the participants were between roughly 18 and 95 years of age. This clone was seen just once. The table came from immunoSEQ multiplex PCR; TCRdb's copy has only in-frame clones and leaves some out. This table has about 150,000 clones, roughly nine tenths appearing once. V trimming: 3 bases; J trimming: 0 bases; junction bases outside the gene matches: 4. The CDR3 covers 15 residues. Germline CDR1 reads MDHEN; CDR2 reads SYDVKM. This sequence was found in a woman between 45 and 65 years old who had recovered from COVID-19. V gene TRBV28 combines with J gene TRBJ2-7; 8 nucleotides agree with TRBD1. Sequencing used PBMCs or T cells enriched from blood (not recorded which). The CDR3 nucleotides read TGTGCCAGCAGTTTTAGGGACAGGAGCTCCTACGAGCAGTACTTC. Amino acids: CASSFRDRSSYEQYF.